This paragraph covers one T cell receptor (beta chain) sequence. Its antigen remains unidentified. Both 60 Vbeta primers and 13 Jbeta primers went into the PCR. Some clones are missing from TCRdb's copy, which holds only in-frame ones; the method was immunoSEQ multiplex PCR. The table lists 200,000 to 250,000 clones, over 65% of them singletons. The donors, nominally healthy at sampling, likely had unrecorded immune exposures. This sample is part of a study of cytomegalovirus exposure and HLA in healthy donors. Overall study findings and caveats: Presence/absence analyses rested on an assumption that sequencing depth was roughly uniform across donors.

J lost 6 bases, V lost 5 bases, and 9 bases had no gene match. Germline assignment: CDR1 LNHDA and CDR2 SQIVND (reference sequence). This CDR3 has 16 amino acids. The sequence came from a man between 40 and 49 years old in good health and CMV-seronegative. This chain joins TRBV19 and TRBJ2-2; 10 nucleotides line up with TRBD2. The sample comprised PBMCs. The CDR3 DNA follows: TGTGCCAGTAGTTTTCTAGCGGGAGCTCGGGCCGGGGAGCTGTTTTTT. Translated: CASSFLAGARAGELFF.